These 23 T cell receptor beta chains originate from one sample sequenced in a study of beta chain features in type 1 diabetes (dated by TCRdb to 2016 to 2019). The library was made by the immunoSEQ multiplex PCR assay. The entire isolated RNA was reverse transcribed using the High Capacity cDNA Reverse Transcription Kit, and thus expressed TCRB transcripts were sequenced. What TCRdb holds here is the immuneACCESS table cut down to in-frame rearrangements. Part of the clones is not present; checked against another copy, under half of the missing clones reflect an unresolved V gene, and the others are unexplained. For this sample the table gives 450,000 to 600,000 clones, of which 30% were detected only once. The ten largest account for about 0.065% of the sample. Sequenced: naive CD4+ T cells from blood. The sample's cell subset or site label is to be understood as: true naive CD4+ T cells. These receptors all come from a man aged 18 to 29 in good health.

This clone was seen a few times. The J gene is TRBJ2-7, the V gene TRBV29-1; a possible D gene is TRBD1 (5 bases). This CDR3 is 13 amino acids long. Deletions cut 4 bases from V and 1 base from J, with 11 bases between. Germline V gene data show CDR1 as SQVTM and CDR2 as ANQGSEA. CDR3 coding DNA: TGCAGCGTTGTAGGTCAGGGTTCCTACGAGCAGTACTTC. Amino acids: CSVVGQGSYEQYF.

The chain has TRBV28 and TRBJ2-1; 10 bases are a match to TRBD2. The CDR3 covers 16 residues. CDR1 and CDR2 (germline): MDHEN, SYDVKM. The V gene end was trimmed by 4 bases and the J gene end by 4 bases; junction bases not matched to a gene: 7. The CDR3 nucleotides are TGTGCCAGCAGTTCAGCGGGAGCGGGAGGGTACAATGAGCAGTTCTTC. It specifies CASSSAGAGGYNEQFF.

This chain connects TRBV29-1 to TRBJ2-7, with 7 bases lining up with TRBD1. Losses at the gene ends were 1 base for V and 5 bases for J; bases not matched to a gene: 8. The CDR3 has 14 amino acids. Germline CDR1 and CDR2: SQVTM and ANQGSEA. In DNA form, the CDR3 reads TGCAGCGTTGAAGCCTCGACAGGGTTCCACGAGCAGTACTTC. Its protein product is CSVEASTGFHEQYF.

The J gene is TRBJ2-7, the V gene TRBV11-2; D is ambiguous. Germline V gives CDR1 SGHAT, CDR2 FQNNGV. V was clipped by 5 bases and J by 2 bases, with 16 bases between them. This CDR3 contains 15 residues. In DNA, the CDR3 is TGTGCCAGCAGCCCCAGCCATACTCAGGCCTACGAGCAGTACTTC. Its protein is CASSPSHTQAYEQYF.

V usage is TRBV7-3 and J usage is TRBJ2-3, with D maybe TRBD2 (6 bases). This CDR3 has 15 amino acids. The V gene's germline CDR1 is SGHTA and CDR2 FQGTGA. V lost 3 bases and J 0 bases, leaving 10 bases between the germline ends. In DNA, the CDR3 is TGTGCCAGCAGCTTCATAAGCGGGAGCACAGATACGCAGTATTTT. This translates into CASSFISGSTDTQYF.

For this clone: Different DNA sequences within this sample yield the same CDR3. V usage is TRBV10-3 and J usage is TRBJ2-7, with TRBD1 identical over 8 bases. The V segment lost 0 bases and the J segment 2 bases; nucleotides outside the gene matches: 3. Per the germline V gene, CDR1 is ENHRY and CDR2 is SYGVKD. The CDR3 runs to 15 residues. The CDR3 loop is CAISESAGGPYEQYF. CDR3 bases: TGTGCCATCAGTGAGTCTGCAGGGGGCCCCTACGAGCAGTACTTC.

This clone has a handful of counts. The chain has TRBV28 and TRBJ1-2; D remains ambiguous. Trimming left V 6 bases short and J 7 bases short, with 15 bases between. Looked up from germline, CDR1 is MDHEN and CDR2 is SYDVKM. This CDR3 has 13 residues. CDR3 DNA: TGTGCCAGCAGGCGCGCCCAGACGAGTGGCTACACCTTC. Protein product: CASRRAQTSGYTF.

This clone was counted only a few times. The chain combines TRBV25-1 with TRBJ1-1, with 8 bases aligning to TRBD1. V lost 6 bases and J lost 3; bases outside the gene matches: 6. The CDR3 is 14 residues long. From germline, CDR1 is MGHDK and CDR2 SYGVNS. Here the CDR3 DNA reads TGTGCCAGCAGCCACACAGGGGGGGACACTGAAGCTTTCTTT. Translated: CASSHTGGDTEAFF.

This clone has just a few counts. The CDR3 sequence is CASSEGGGYNQPQHF. In DNA, the CDR3 is TGTGCCAGCAGTGAGGGCGGGGGATACAATCAGCCCCAGCATTTT. This chain links TRBV25-1 with TRBJ1-5, with D maybe TRBD1 (5 bases). Germline V gene data show CDR1 as MGHDK and CDR2 as SYGVNS. Trimming stripped 3 bases from V and 3 bases from J, with 12 bases between. The CDR3 is made up of 15 amino acids. The full variable domain, completed using reference TRBV25-1 and TRBJ1-5, is EADIYQTPRYLVIGTGKKITLECSQTMGHDKMYWYQQDPGMELHLIHYSYGVNSTEKGDLSSESTVSRIRTEHFPLTLESARPSHTSQYLCASSEGGGYNQPQHFGDGTRLSIL.

This clone appeared a few times. The chain recombines TRBV5-4 with TRBJ2-1; 12 bases match TRBD2. The CDR3 is made up of 15 amino acids. Germline lookup yields CDR1 SGHNT and CDR2 YYREEE (reference sequence). V lost 3 bases to trimming and J lost 2 bases; unmatched junction nucleotides: 0. DNA for the CDR3: TGTGCCAGCAGCTGGACTAGCGGGACCTACAATGAGCAGTTCTTC. Translating gives CASSWTSGTYNEQFF.

The chain carries TRBV6-5 and TRBJ2-7; D possibly matches TRBD1 or TRBD2 (5 bases each). Germline V gene sequence: CDR1 MNHEY, CDR2 SVGAGI. The CDR3 runs 15 residues. Trimming shortened V by 5 bases and J by 4 bases, and 18 bases separated the two germline ends. CDR3 bases: TGTGCCAGCAGTCGGGACCTCAATACGAAATACGAGCAGTACTTC. Translating gives CASSRDLNTKYEQYF.

The chain has TRBV13 and TRBJ1-1, with D uncertain. Germline CDR1 PRHDT, CDR2 FYEKMQ (reference sequence). The CDR3 is 17 residues long. Trimming removed 2 bases from V and 1 base from J, with 17 bases in between. The CDR3 sequence is CASSLRRERVENTEAFF. Written as DNA, the CDR3 is TGTGCCAGCAGCTTAAGAAGGGAAAGAGTGGAGAACACTGAAGCTTTCTTT.

The gene calls are TRBV7-9 and TRBJ2-5; tentative D call: TRBD1 (6 bases). V was shortened by 5 bases and J by 2 bases, with 12 bases between the two germline ends. CDR3 length equals 14 residues. The germline V gene has CDR1 SEHNR and CDR2 FQNEAQ (reference sequence). The CDR3 coding sequence is TGTGCCAGCAGCCATGGACAGAATCAAGAGACCCAGTACTTC. Its protein is CASSHGQNQETQYF.

This clone was found a few times. The V gene is TRBV6-6, the J gene TRBJ2-1; D may be TRBD2 (5 bases). CDR3 length equals 11 residues. Per germline, CDR1 MNHNY and CDR2 SVGAGI (reference sequence). V lost 2 bases and J lost 10, with 6 bases in between. DNA for the CDR3: TGTGCCAGCAGTTACCGGGAAGAGCAGTTCTTC. Its protein is CASSYREEQFF.

The chain uses TRBV30 and TRBJ1-5; D perhaps matches TRBD1 (5 bases). Trimming took off 1 base at V and 5 bases at J, with 12 bases between the two ends. The CDR3 consists of 14 residues. CDR1 GTSNPN and CDR2 SVGIG come from the germline V gene (reference sequence). In DNA, the CDR3 is TGTGCCTGGAGTGGGGGCCAGGGTTATCAGCCCCAGCATTTT. It translates to CAWSGGQGYQPQHF.

The J gene is TRBJ1-2, the V gene TRBV9; D is undetermined. Germline CDR1 SGDLS, CDR2 YYNGEE. V was shortened by 0 bases and J by 1 base, with 13 bases between the two germline ends. The CDR3 is 16 residues long. DNA for the CDR3: TGTGCCAGCAGCGTAGCTCGTGGTGGAGGTAACTATGGCTACACCTTC. Protein: CASSVARGGGNYGYTF.

This clone was observed a few times. The chain combines TRBV7-3 with TRBJ1-2, with D possibly matching TRBD1 (5 bases). The CDR3 has 15 residues. Trimming pared 5 bases from V and 4 bases from J, leaving 17 bases between. The germline CDR1 and CDR2 sequences are SGHTA and FQGTGA. Here the CDR3 DNA reads TGTGCCAGCAGCCCCGAAGCGACAGCCCTCTATGGCTACACCTTC. It translates to CASSPEATALYGYTF. The entire variable domain, with the rest obtained from reference TRBV7-3 and TRBJ1-2, is as follows: GAGVSQTPSNKVTEKGKYVELRCDPISGHTALYWYRQSLGQGPEFLIYFQGTGAADDSGLPNDRFFAVRPEGSVSTLKIQRTERGDSAVYLCASSPEATALYGYTFGSGTRLTVV.

CDR3 DNA: TGTGCCAGCAGCGTAATGGTTAGCGGGAGCACAGATACGCAGTATTTT. Translation gives CASSVMVSGSTDTQYF. This chain connects TRBV9 to TRBJ2-3; 7 positions agree with TRBD2. CDR1 and CDR2 (germline): SGDLS, YYNGEE. This CDR3 spans 16 amino acids. J gave up 0 bases and V 1 base, and 5 bases lay outside the gene matches.

V usage is TRBV6-5 and J usage is TRBJ2-7; D perhaps matches TRBD1 (5 bases). The ends were cut back, 5 bases at V and 0 bases at J, with 14 bases in the middle. CDR3 length: 15 amino acids. CDR1 is MNHEY and CDR2 is SVGAGI in the germline V gene. The CDR3: CASSPRTGVSYEQYF. CDR3 bases: TGTGCCAGCAGTCCGAGAACAGGCGTCTCCTACGAGCAGTACTTC.

The sample holds a few counts of this clone. The chain couples TRBV9 to TRBJ1-6; D is unresolved. CDR3 size: 14 residues. The germline V and J ends were trimmed by 1 base and 9 bases, with 11 bases remaining between them. In germline, CDR1 is SGDLS, CDR2 YYNGEE. The CDR3 sequence: CASSVLGYVSPLHF. The CDR3 DNA reads as TGTGCCAGCAGCGTACTGGGCTATGTTTCACCCCTCCACTTT.

This chain uses TRBV5-1 with TRBJ2-5, with D perhaps TRBD2 (6 bases). The CDR3 contains 13 residues. Trimming shortened V by 4 bases and J by 3 bases, and 10 bases separated the two germline ends. Germline V gene data show CDR1 as SGHRS and CDR2 as YFSETQ. The CDR3 sequence: CASSIRTKETQYF. Here the CDR3 DNA reads TGCGCCAGCAGCATCCGGACTAAAGAGACCCAGTACTTC.

The V and J genes are TRBV28 and TRBJ2-1; 12 positions agree with TRBD2. The V gene end was trimmed by 8 bases and the J gene end by 2 bases; junction bases not matched to a gene: 1. Per the germline V gene, CDR1 is MDHEN and CDR2 is SYDVKM. CDR3 length: 14 amino acids. The CDR3 region has the DNA TGTGCCAGCGGACTAGCGGGACCCTACAATGAGCAGTTCTTC. Translated, it gives CASGLAGPYNEQFF.

This clone was picked up a small number of times. This chain joins TRBV14 and TRBJ2-4, with 9 bases lining up with TRBD2. V dropped 1 base and J dropped 10; count of bases not matched to a gene: 8. The CDR3 is 15 residues long. The germline V gene encodes CDR1 SGHDN and CDR2 FVKESK. The CDR3 DNA reads TGTGCCAGCAGCCAAGCCGTAGCGGGAGCAGGGATTCAGTACTTC. Its protein product is CASSQAVAGAGIQYF.